Following are 17 T cell receptor beta chains from one sample sequenced in a study of blood T cell repertoires in COVID-19. Here immunoSEQ multiplex PCR was the method, and the copy in TCRdb shows in-frame clones only, minus some. Of around 260,000 clones in the sample, about 90% were seen once. Sequencing input: peripheral blood. These TCRs come from an older woman with COVID-19, enrolled during active disease.

The CDR3 nucleotides are TGTGCCAGCACCCCAGTCCAGGGGACGGGGACTGAAGCTTTCTTT. It specifies CASTPVQGTGTEAFF. The chain combines TRBV11-3 with TRBJ1-1; TRBD1 might be the D (6 bases). V was trimmed by 7 bases and J by 5 bases, leaving 20 bases between them. Germline-derived CDR1 and CDR2 are SGHNT and YENEEA. The CDR3 runs to 15 residues. Full variable domain (missing parts from reference TRBV11-3 and TRBJ1-1): EAGVVQSPRYKIIEKKQPVAFWCNPISGHNTLYWYLQNLGQGPELLIRYENEEAVDDSQLPKDRFSAERLKGVDSTLKIQPAELGDSAVYLCASTPVQGTGTEAFFGQGTRLTVV.

V and J are TRBV7-6 and TRBJ2-7, with TRBD2 as a possible D gene (5 bases). The CDR3 has 16 residues. Germline CDR1 and CDR2: SGHVS and FNYEAQ. V shed 5 bases and J shed 7 bases, with 24 bases lying between them. The chain's CDR3 is CASSRSFTKSTGEQYF. CDR3 in DNA: TGTGCCAGCAGCCGGAGCTTTACAAAATCGACGGGAGAGCAGTACTTC.

The V and J genes are TRBV5-6 and TRBJ1-2; 7 nucleotides match TRBD1. V was clipped by 3 bases and J by 3 bases; unmatched bases: 5. CDR3 length: 14 amino acids. Germline CDR1 reads SGHDT; CDR2 reads YYEEEE. Here the CDR3 DNA reads TGTGCCAGCAGCTATGACGGGACAGACTATGGCTACACCTTC. As protein: CASSYDGTDYGYTF.

The J gene is TRBJ2-5, the V gene TRBV7-2, with a tentative D call TRBD2 (5 bases). V was trimmed by 3 bases and J by 3 bases, leaving 8 bases between them. CDR3 size: 13 residues. Germline CDR1 SGHTA, CDR2 FQGNSA. Here the CDR3 reads CASSFAGEETQYF. The CDR3 region has the DNA TGTGCCAGCAGCTTCGCGGGCGAAGAGACCCAGTACTTC.

V usage is TRBV3-1 (or the pseudogene TRBV3-2) and J usage is TRBJ2-1; D unclear. V was pared by 3 bases and J by 5 bases, with 17 bases between. The CDR3 is 16 amino acids. The germline V gene encodes CDR1 LGHDT and CDR2 YNNKEL (reference sequence). CDR3 in amino acids: CASSQLDTILHNEQFF. In DNA, the CDR3 is TGTGCCAGCAGCCAGCTAGATACGATACTCCACAATGAGCAGTTCTTC.

This chain uses TRBV11-3 with TRBJ1-1; a weak D match, TRBD1 (6 bases). V shed 7 bases and J shed 11 bases, with 11 bases lying between them. This CDR3 is built from 10 residues. The germline gives CDR1 SGHNT, CDR2 YENEEA. Here the CDR3 reads CASNVQGAFF. The CDR3 nucleotides read TGTGCCAGCAACGTCCAGGGGGCTTTCTTT.

The rearrangement uses TRBV18 and TRBJ2-1, with 16 bases identical to TRBD2. CDR1 and CDR2 (germline): KGHSH, LQKENI. V dropped 3 bases and J dropped 7; count of bases not matched to a gene: 3. The CDR3 length is 16 residues. CDR3 sequence (DNA): TGTGCCAGCTCACCGGGACTAGCGGGAGGGCCTAATGAGCAGTTCTTC. Translating it yields CASSPGLAGGPNEQFF.

The J gene is TRBJ2-1, the V gene TRBV7-2; D possibly corresponds to TRBD2 (5 bases). Germline V gene data show CDR1 as SGHTA and CDR2 as FQGNSA. Trimming shortened V by 0 bases and J by 8 bases, and 14 bases separated the two germline ends. The CDR3 has 15 amino acids. CDR3 DNA sequence: TGTGCCAGCAGCTTAGCAGGGAGCACTAGGCATGAGCAGTTCTTC. It codes for CASSLAGSTRHEQFF. The complete variable domain, with remaining parts taken from reference TRBV7-2 and TRBJ2-1, reads GAGVSQSPSNKVTEKGKDVELRCDPISGHTALYWYRQSLGQGLEFLIYFQGNSAPDKSGLPSDRFSAERTGGSVSTLTIQRTQQEDSAVYLCASSLAGSTRHEQFFGPGTRLTVL.

The rearrangement uses TRBV6-1 and TRBJ1-5; D might be TRBD1 (5 bases). CDR3 length: 15 amino acids. Germline values: CDR1 MNHNS, CDR2 SASEGT. Between the trimmed V and J ends, which lost 2 bases and 9 bases, there was a span of 17 bases. DNA for the CDR3: TGTGCCAGCAGTGAAATGGGGCAGGTCCGACGGCCCCAGCATTTT. The encoded protein is CASSEMGQVRRPQHF.

The chain carries TRBV6-5 and TRBJ2-1; 7 nucleotides match TRBD2. The length of the CDR3 is 12 residues. CDR1 is MNHEY, CDR2 SVGAGI, per germline. The V segment lost 6 bases and the J segment 9 bases; nucleotides outside the gene matches: 5. CDR3: CASSRGDLEQFF. The CDR3 nucleotides are TGTGCCAGCAGCCGGGGGGATCTTGAGCAGTTCTTC.

The chain combines TRBV25-1 with TRBJ2-3; the match to TRBD2 covers 7 bases. V shed 4 bases and J 5 bases; nucleotides not matched to a gene: 12. From germline, CDR1 is MGHDK and CDR2 SYGVNS. The CDR3 is 16 residues long. The CDR3 loop reads CASSALSGTPLDTQYF. For the CDR3, the DNA is TGTGCCAGCAGTGCATTAAGCGGGACGCCCCTAGATACGCAGTATTTT.

The V gene is TRBV6-5, the J gene TRBJ2-1; TRBD2 matches 9 bases. V lost 4 bases, J lost 5 bases, and 6 bases stayed unmatched. The CDR3 loop spans 15 amino acids. The germline V gene has CDR1 MNHEY and CDR2 SVGAGI. The CDR3 region has the DNA TGTGCCAGCAGTTTTAGCGGGAGAGTCCACAATGAGCAGTTCTTC. Amino acid sequence: CASSFSGRVHNEQFF.

The J gene is TRBJ1-6, the V gene TRBV10-3, with 10 nucleotides matching TRBD1. The germline V gene encodes CDR1 ENHRY and CDR2 SYGVKD. V was clipped by 8 bases and J by 5 bases; unmatched bases: 0. CDR3 length equals 13 residues. The CDR3 region is CAIGTGDNSPLHF. The DNA of the CDR3 is TGTGCCATCGGGACAGGGGATAATTCACCCCTCCACTTT.

The chain uses TRBV11-3 and TRBJ2-7; D remains unclear. Germline loops: CDR1 SGHNT, CDR2 YENEEA. The CDR3 has 16 amino acids. The V gene lost 4 bases and the J gene lost 6 bases, with 22 bases spanning the gap. The CDR3 DNA sequence: TGTGCCAGCAGCTCGAGGTATTCGCCTTCGACCCCCGAGCAGTACTTC. Its protein is CASSSRYSPSTPEQYF.

The chain has TRBV7-3 and TRBJ2-5; 11 bases line up with TRBD2. The CDR3 has 16 amino acids. Germline trimming cut 2 bases from V and 5 bases from J; bases unmatched to any gene: 7. The V gene's germline CDR1 is SGHTA and CDR2 FQGTGA. CDR3 region: CASSLETSGRGETQYF. CDR3 nucleotides: TGTGCCAGCAGCTTAGAAACTAGCGGGAGAGGGGAGACCCAGTACTTC.

The CDR3 DNA is TGTGCCAGCAGCCAAGGCTCAGGCGCTTTCTTT. Protein product: CASSQGSGAFF. This sequence joins TRBV14 and TRBJ1-1, with D hard to call. Germline loops: CDR1 SGHDN, CDR2 FVKESK. V lost 1 base to trimming and J lost 11 bases, with 8 bases between them. This CDR3 is built from 11 residues.

The chain links TRBV27 to TRBJ1-5; no clear D gene. The CDR3 totals 13 residues. Germline V gives CDR1 MNHEY, CDR2 SMNVEV (reference sequence). V was clipped by 4 bases and J by 0 bases, with 4 bases between them. For the CDR3, the DNA is TGTGCCAGCAGTTACGGTAGCAATCAGCCCCAGCATTTT. This sequence encodes CASSYGSNQPQHF.